A single T cell receptor (beta chain) is shown here with its context. Trimming took off 0 bases at V and 7 bases at J, with 15 bases between the two ends. CDR1 and CDR2 (germline): LGHNA, YSLEER. CDR3 length: 16 residues. Repertoires were generated with immunoSEQ multiplex PCR, while TCRdb's copy carries only in-frame clones and drops some. Here the sample spans approximately 310,000 clones, around 85% being singletons. This specimen belongs to a study of blood T cell repertoires in COVID-19. This TCR was recovered from a man younger than 40 who had recovered from COVID-19. Sequencing was done on a sample of PBMCs or T cells enriched from blood (not recorded which). V is TRBV4-3 and J is TRBJ1-4; D is uncertain. The CDR3 DNA is TGCGCCAGCAGCCAAGATAAGGAGTATGGTGGTGAAAAACTGTTTTTT. Its translation is CASSQDKEYGGEKLFF.